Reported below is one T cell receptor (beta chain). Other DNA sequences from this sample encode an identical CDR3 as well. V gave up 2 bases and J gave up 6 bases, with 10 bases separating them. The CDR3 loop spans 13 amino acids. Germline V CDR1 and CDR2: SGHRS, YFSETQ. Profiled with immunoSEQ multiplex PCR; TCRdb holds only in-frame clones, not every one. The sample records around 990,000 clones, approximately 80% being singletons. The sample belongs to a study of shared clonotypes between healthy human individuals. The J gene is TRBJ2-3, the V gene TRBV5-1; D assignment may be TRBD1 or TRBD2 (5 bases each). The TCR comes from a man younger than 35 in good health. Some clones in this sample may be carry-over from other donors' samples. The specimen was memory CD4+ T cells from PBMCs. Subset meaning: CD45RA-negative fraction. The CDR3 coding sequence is TGCGCCAGCAGCTTTGGGGGTGGCGATACGCAGTATTTT. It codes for CASSFGGGDTQYF.